The clone carrying this T cell receptor (beta chain) was seen more than once but under ten times. Antigen: not known. The source of the sample is a study of human T cells and chemical hapten exposure. Study as a whole: The use of 2% DPC on around 2 cm by around 2 cm of upper inner arm skin constituted sensitization.

TCRdb independently ran MiXCR on the RACE reads; one entry per CDR3 protein. This sample has 65,000 to 95,000 distinct CDR3 sequences, with approximately 12% found just once. The CDR3 extends over 14 amino acids. The germline gives CDR1 MGHDK, CDR2 SYGVNS. The trim removed 6 bases at V and 5 bases at J, leaving 6 bases unmatched. Time point given: patch test 1, 2 weeks after DPC sensitization. Treatment reported: therapeutic diphenylcyclopropenone sensitization with weekly scalp DPC. Overall study findings and caveats: Donors' alopecia may make their immune response differ from healthy people's.

The specimen comprised whole blood, sampled in connection with sensitization to the hapten diphenylcyclopropenone (DPC). This TCR came from a woman aged 55-70 years with alopecia areata. Some clones in this sample may be carry-over from other donors' samples. The chain recombines TRBV25-1 with TRBJ2-7, with TRBD1 matching 11 bases. CDR3: CASRPGQGADEQYF. The CDR3 nucleotides are TGTGCCAGCAGGCCCGGACAGGGGGCGGACGAGCAGTACTTC.